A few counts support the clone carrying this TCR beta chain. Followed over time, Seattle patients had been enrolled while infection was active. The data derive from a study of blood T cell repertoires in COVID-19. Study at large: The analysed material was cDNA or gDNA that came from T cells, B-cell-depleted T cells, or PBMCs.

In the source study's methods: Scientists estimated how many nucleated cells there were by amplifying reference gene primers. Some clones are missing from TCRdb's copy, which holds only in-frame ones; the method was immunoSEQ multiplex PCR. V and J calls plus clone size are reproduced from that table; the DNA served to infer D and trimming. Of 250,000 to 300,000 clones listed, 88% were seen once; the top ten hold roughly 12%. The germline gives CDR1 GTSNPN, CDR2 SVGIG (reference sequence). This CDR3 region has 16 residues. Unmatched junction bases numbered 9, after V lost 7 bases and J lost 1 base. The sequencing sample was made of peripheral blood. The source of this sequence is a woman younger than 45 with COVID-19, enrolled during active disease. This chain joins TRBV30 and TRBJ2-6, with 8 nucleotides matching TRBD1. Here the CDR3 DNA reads TGTGCCTCTGCCGGACAGGGCATGTCTGGGGCCAACGTCCTGACTTTC. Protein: CASAGQGMSGANVLTF.